This TCR beta chain was sequenced in a study of T cell repertoires in cytomegalovirus infection. General study results and limits: Identification of carriers of CMV plus the relevant HLA was achieved through cumulative public TCR beta family frequency. Dominant in the ex vivo response were TCR beta clonotypes restricted by HLA-C and specific for CMV.

This CDR3 has 13 amino acids. V was cut by 7 bases and J by 5 bases, with 14 bases left in between. Germline loops: CDR1 MNHEY, CDR2 SMNVEV (reference sequence). There are a few counts of this clonotype. Its specificity is not known. MiXCR was run by TCRdb on the reads, yielding one entry per CDR3 protein. The sample contains about 130,000 distinct CDR3 sequences, 25% to 35% of which appear only once. Sample: CD8+ T cells from cultured PBMCs, taken from culture after CMV antigen stimulation. The chain employs TRBV27 and TRBJ1-1; no reliable D call. The TCR comes from a human donor in good health (CMV status not recorded). Some clones in this sample may be carry-over from other donors' samples. CDR3 protein: CASTSGGETEAFF. The CDR3 nucleotides read TGTGCCAGCACTTCAGGAGGTGAAACTGAAGCTTTCTTT.